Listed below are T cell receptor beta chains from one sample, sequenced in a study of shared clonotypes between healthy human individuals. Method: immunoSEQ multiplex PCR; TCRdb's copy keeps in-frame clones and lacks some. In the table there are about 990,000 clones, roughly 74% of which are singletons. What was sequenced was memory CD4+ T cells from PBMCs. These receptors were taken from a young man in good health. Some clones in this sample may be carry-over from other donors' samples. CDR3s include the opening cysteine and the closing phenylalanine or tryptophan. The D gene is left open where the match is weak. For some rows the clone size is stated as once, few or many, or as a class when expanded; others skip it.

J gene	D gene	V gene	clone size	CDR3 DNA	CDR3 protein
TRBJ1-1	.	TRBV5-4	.	TGTGCCAGCAGCTGGGGACTCTCAACGAACACTGAAGCTTTCTTT	CASSWGLSTNTEAFF
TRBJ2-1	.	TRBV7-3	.	TGTGCCAGCAGCTACGGGACGTCCGACTCCAATGAGCAGTTCTTC	CASSYGTSDSNEQFF
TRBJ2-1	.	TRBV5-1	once	TGCGCCAGCAGCCCCTTTGGGCCGGGAGCCACCTACAATGAGCAGTTCTTC	CASSPFGPGATYNEQFF
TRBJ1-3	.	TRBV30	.	TGTGCCTGGAGACAGGCCAGCTCTGGAAACACCATATATTTT	CAWRQASSGNTIYF
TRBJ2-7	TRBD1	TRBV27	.	TGTGCCAGCAGTTTCTTGGACAGGGTTCACGAGCAGTACTTC	CASSFLDRVHEQYF
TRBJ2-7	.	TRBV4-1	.	TGCGCCAGCAGCCAACAAGTGGGACTGCAGTACTTC	CASSQQVGLQYF
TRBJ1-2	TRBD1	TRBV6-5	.	TGTGCCAGCAGACCGACAGGGGACTATGGCTACACCTTC	CASRPTGDYGYTF
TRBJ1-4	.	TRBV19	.	TGTGCCACCCGGATTTCTCCGGCTAATGAAAAACTGTTTTTT	CATRISPANEKLFF
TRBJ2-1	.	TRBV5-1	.	TGCGCCAGCAGCTTGGATGACAGGCGGTGGGTCCAGTTCTTC	CASSLDDRRWVQFF
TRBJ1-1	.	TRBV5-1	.	TGCGCCAGCAGCTTGCAGGGTAGGGACACTGAAGCTTTCTTT	CASSLQGRDTEAFF
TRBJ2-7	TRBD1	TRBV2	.	TGTGCCAGCAGGCAAAACAGGGGCGAGTCCTACGAGCAGTACTTC	CASRQNRGESYEQYF
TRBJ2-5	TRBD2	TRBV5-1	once	TGCGCCACCCAAAGCGGGAGAACCGGAGAGACCCAGTACTTC	CATQSGRTGETQYF
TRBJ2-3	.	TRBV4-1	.	TGCGCCAGCAGCCAAGGAAAGTTTCAGCTAGCTGGCGCAGATACGCAGTATTTT	CASSQGKFQLAGADTQYF
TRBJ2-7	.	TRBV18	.	TGTGCCAGCTCACCCGGCCCAGGAGCCTCCTACGAGCAGTACTTC	CASSPGPGASYEQYF
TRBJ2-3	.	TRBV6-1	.	TGTGCCACTCAAAGCTACATGCAGGGAGATACGCAGTATTTT	CATQSYMQGDTQYF
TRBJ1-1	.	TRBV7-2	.	TGTGCCAGCAGCTCCCGACCTCAGGGGGAAGCTTTCTTT	CASSSRPQGEAFF
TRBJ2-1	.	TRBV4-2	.	TGTGCCAGCAGCCCCGAATCGCACAATGAGCAGTTCTTC	CASSPESHNEQFF
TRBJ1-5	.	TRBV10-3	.	TGTGCCATCAGTGACTTTCCCTTCGGGGGCCAGCCCCAGCATTTT	CAISDFPFGGQPQHF
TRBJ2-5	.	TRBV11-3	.	TGTGCCAGCAGCTTAGGGCCGACGAAGACCCAGTACTTC	CASSLGPTKTQYF
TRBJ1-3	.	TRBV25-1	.	TGTGCCAGCAGTGAATTTGGGGGCGTCGGAAACACCATATATTTT	CASSEFGGVGNTIYF
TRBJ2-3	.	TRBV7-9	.	TGTGCCAGCAGCCGCTCCCCTCCAGATACGCAGTATTTT	CASSRSPPDTQYF
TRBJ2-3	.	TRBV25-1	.	TGTGCCAGCAGTGACGCAAGGCAGGGTTCGGCAGATACGCAGTATTTT	CASSDARQGSADTQYF
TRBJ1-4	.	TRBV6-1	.	TGTGCCAGCAGTGAATTGAAGGGTTGGACTAATGAAAAACTGTTTTTT	CASSELKGWTNEKLFF
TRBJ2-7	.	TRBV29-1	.	TGCAGCGTTGACACAGGGTCCTACGAGCAGTACTTC	CSVDTGSYEQYF
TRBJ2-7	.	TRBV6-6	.	TGTGCCAGCAGTTACAGGACAGTCTACGAGCAGTACTTC	CASSYRTVYEQYF
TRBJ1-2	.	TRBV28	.	TGTGCCAGCAGTTCCCTCGGCTCTGGCTACACCTTC	CASSSLGSGYTF
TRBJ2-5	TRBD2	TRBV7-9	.	TGTGCCAGCAGTCTACTTAGAGGGGCGGGAGACAAGACCCAGTACTTC	CASSLLRGAGDKTQYF
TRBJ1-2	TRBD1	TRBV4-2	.	TGTGCCAGCAGCACCCGGACAGGCGCTAACTATGGCTACACCTTC	CASSTRTGANYGYTF
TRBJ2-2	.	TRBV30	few	TGTGCCTGGGGGGAGAACACCGGGGAGCTGTTTTTT	CAWGENTGELFF
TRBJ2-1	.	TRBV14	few	TGTGCCAGCAGCCACGTAATGGGTGTGGGCCGGGACAATGAGCAGTTCTTC	CASSHVMGVGRDNEQFF
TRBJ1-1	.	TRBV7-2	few	TGTGCCAGCAGCTTGCCCACTGGAGGGTTGGGGGCTTTCTTT	CASSLPTGGLGAFF
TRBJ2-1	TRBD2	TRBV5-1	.	TGCGCCAGCAGCCCTAGGACTAGCGGGAGGGCCGTTTTGTACAATGAGCAGTTCTTC	CASSPRTSGRAVLYNEQFF